Below, 15 T cell receptor beta chains from the same sample are listed, as sequenced in a study of siplizumab effects on memory and regulatory T cells. Produced via immunoSEQ multiplex PCR; TCRdb's table is partial and in-frame only. The data contain 70,000 to 100,000 clones, 90% to 95% of them seen just once; the ten biggest clones take up 6.5% to 8%. Material for sequencing was CD8+ T cells sorted from blood. All receptors derive from a human donor in good health.

The V gene is TRBV4-1, the J gene TRBJ2-2; 11 bases map to TRBD1. J gave up 4 bases and V 0 bases, and 1 base lay outside the gene matches. CDR3 length: 16 amino acids. Germline V gene data show CDR1 as MGHRA and CDR2 as YSYEKL. The CDR3 loop is CASSQDGTGGTGELFF. CDR3 DNA: TGCGCCAGCAGCCAAGATGGGACAGGGGGCACCGGGGAGCTGTTTTTT.

The chain has TRBV9 and TRBJ2-5; the D is unclear. The CDR3 extends over 15 amino acids. V lost 0 bases to trimming and J lost 2 bases, with 11 bases between them. Germline V gene data show CDR1 as SGDLS and CDR2 as YYNGEE. The CDR3, as DNA: TGTGCCAGCAGCGTAGGGGTAGCTAGACAAGAGACCCAGTACTTC. It encodes CASSVGVARQETQYF.

This chain joins TRBV19 and TRBJ1-2; D is undetermined. CDR3 size: 13 residues. Germline V gene data show CDR1 as LNHDA and CDR2 as SQIVND (reference sequence). Trimming stripped 5 bases from V and 4 bases from J, with 11 bases between. The CDR3 region is CASSEKEFYGYTF. DNA for the CDR3: TGTGCCAGTAGTGAGAAGGAGTTCTATGGCTACACCTTC.

CDR3 amino acids: CASSLVSTGQESGYTF. CDR3 in DNA: TGTGCCAGCAGCTTAGTCTCGACGGGACAGGAATCTGGCTACACCTTC. The rearrangement links TRBV11-2 to TRBJ1-2; 8 nucleotides align to TRBD1. The CDR3 length is 16 residues. The V segment lost 1 base and the J segment 7 bases; nucleotides outside the gene matches: 11. Looked up from germline, CDR1 is SGHAT and CDR2 is FQNNGV.

The chain has TRBV13 and TRBJ2-3; maybe TRBD2 (6 bases). CDR3 length equals 15 residues. Per germline, CDR1 PRHDT and CDR2 FYEKMQ (reference sequence). V was cut by 4 bases and J by 7 bases, with 18 bases left in between. In DNA form, the CDR3 reads TGTGCCAGCAGCTCGGGACTGGTAACCCGTCATACGCAGTATTTT. It is translated as CASSSGLVTRHTQYF.

This chain connects TRBV11-2 to TRBJ2-1; 7 bases align to TRBD2. Germline loops: CDR1 SGHAT, CDR2 FQNNGV. V was pared by 0 bases and J by 3 bases, with 8 bases of the junction left unmatched. This CDR3 region has 17 residues. CDR3 in amino acids: CASSLDYREVFYNEQFF. Here the CDR3 DNA reads TGTGCCAGCAGCTTAGATTACCGGGAGGTGTTCTACAATGAGCAGTTCTTC.

This clone was picked up a small number of times. The chain couples TRBV2 to TRBJ1-1; D gene ambiguous. V gave up 8 bases and J gave up 4 bases, with 11 bases separating them. Germline loops: CDR1 SNHLY, CDR2 FYNNEI. This CDR3 region has 12 residues. The CDR3 coding sequence is TGTGCCAGCTTATGGGGTCCCACTGAAGCTTTCTTT. Residues: CASLWGPTEAFF.

This chain uses TRBV25-1 with TRBJ2-6, with D unclear. Germline values: CDR1 MGHDK, CDR2 SYGVNS. This CDR3 comprises 18 residues. The V end lost 1 base, the J end lost 0 bases, and 13 bases lay between the germline ends. CDR3 protein: CASSESFAIDSGANVLTF. The CDR3 DNA sequence: TGTGCCAGCAGTGAATCATTCGCTATAGACTCTGGGGCCAACGTCCTGACTTTC.

The chain has TRBV7-8 and TRBJ1-3; 9 positions match TRBD1. The CDR3 totals 18 residues. Germline V gives CDR1 SGHVS, CDR2 FQNEAQ. Losses at the gene ends were 3 bases for V and 2 bases for J; bases not matched to a gene: 11. The CDR3 region is CASSFEPLRTGAGNTIYF. CDR3 DNA sequence: TGTGCCAGCAGCTTCGAGCCCCTCCGGACAGGGGCTGGAAACACCATATATTTT. Filled out from reference TRBV7-8 and TRBJ1-3, the complete variable domain reads GAGVSQSPRYKVAKRGQDVALRCDPISGHVSLFWYQQALGQGPEFLTYFQNEAQLDKSGLPSDRFFAERPEGSVSTLKIQRTQQEDSAVYLCASSFEPLRTGAGNTIYFGEGSWLTVV.

The chain links TRBV13 to TRBJ2-3, with a possible D match to TRBD2 (5 bases). Germline V gene sequence: CDR1 PRHDT, CDR2 FYEKMQ (reference sequence). The CDR3 runs to 15 residues. The germline V and J ends were trimmed by 1 base and 0 bases, with 8 bases remaining between them. CDR3 loop: CASSLEAASTDTQYF. Written as DNA, the CDR3 is TGTGCCAGCAGCTTAGAAGCGGCTAGCACAGATACGCAGTATTTT.

The chain carries TRBV4-1 and TRBJ1-6; D gene uncertain. Trimming shortened V by 1 base and J by 3 bases, and 13 bases separated the two germline ends. The germline CDR1 and CDR2 sequences are MGHRA and YSYEKL. This CDR3 has 17 residues. CDR3 in amino acids: CASSQADQSGYNSPLHF. DNA for the CDR3: TGCGCCAGCAGCCAAGCGGATCAGAGCGGCTATAATTCACCCCTCCACTTT.

The sample holds one count of this clone. Mismatch with germline at one junction end may stem from a read error. The chain recombines TRBV25-1 with TRBJ2-2; D remains unclear. Per the germline V gene, CDR1 is MGHDK and CDR2 is SYGVNS. This CDR3 is built from 12 residues. CDR3 sequence reads: CASSEYTGELFF. The CDR3 DNA sequence: TGTGCCAGCAGCGAATACACCGGGGAGCTGTTTTTT.

The chain employs TRBV2 and TRBJ1-2; D remains unclear. With 6 bases removed from V and 0 bases from J, the gap between germline ends came to 14 bases. Germline CDR1 is SNHLY and CDR2 is FYNNEI. The CDR3 totals 15 residues. CDR3 DNA sequence: TGTGCCAGCAGAGAGGCGCCTAACACTAACTATGGCTACACCTTC. It yields the protein CASREAPNTNYGYTF.

CDR3 in amino acids: CASSVGQVPNYGYTF. The CDR3 nucleotides read TGTGCCAGCAGCGTAGGGCAGGTCCCTAACTATGGCTACACCTTC. The chain links TRBV9 to TRBJ1-2; D not resolved. The CDR3 has 15 amino acids. The V gene lost 0 bases and the J gene lost 0 bases, with 9 bases spanning the gap. Germline V gene lookup returns CDR1 SGDLS and CDR2 YYNGEE.

The chain joins TRBV6-1 to TRBJ2-7; TRBD2 is a possible D gene (6 bases). CDR1 and CDR2 (germline): MNHNS, SASEGT. V gave up 3 bases and J gave up 2 bases, with 11 bases separating them. CDR3 length: 14 amino acids. CDR3 amino acids: CASSDGDLPYEQYF. The DNA for the CDR3 is TGTGCCAGCAGTGATGGGGACTTACCCTACGAGCAGTACTTC.